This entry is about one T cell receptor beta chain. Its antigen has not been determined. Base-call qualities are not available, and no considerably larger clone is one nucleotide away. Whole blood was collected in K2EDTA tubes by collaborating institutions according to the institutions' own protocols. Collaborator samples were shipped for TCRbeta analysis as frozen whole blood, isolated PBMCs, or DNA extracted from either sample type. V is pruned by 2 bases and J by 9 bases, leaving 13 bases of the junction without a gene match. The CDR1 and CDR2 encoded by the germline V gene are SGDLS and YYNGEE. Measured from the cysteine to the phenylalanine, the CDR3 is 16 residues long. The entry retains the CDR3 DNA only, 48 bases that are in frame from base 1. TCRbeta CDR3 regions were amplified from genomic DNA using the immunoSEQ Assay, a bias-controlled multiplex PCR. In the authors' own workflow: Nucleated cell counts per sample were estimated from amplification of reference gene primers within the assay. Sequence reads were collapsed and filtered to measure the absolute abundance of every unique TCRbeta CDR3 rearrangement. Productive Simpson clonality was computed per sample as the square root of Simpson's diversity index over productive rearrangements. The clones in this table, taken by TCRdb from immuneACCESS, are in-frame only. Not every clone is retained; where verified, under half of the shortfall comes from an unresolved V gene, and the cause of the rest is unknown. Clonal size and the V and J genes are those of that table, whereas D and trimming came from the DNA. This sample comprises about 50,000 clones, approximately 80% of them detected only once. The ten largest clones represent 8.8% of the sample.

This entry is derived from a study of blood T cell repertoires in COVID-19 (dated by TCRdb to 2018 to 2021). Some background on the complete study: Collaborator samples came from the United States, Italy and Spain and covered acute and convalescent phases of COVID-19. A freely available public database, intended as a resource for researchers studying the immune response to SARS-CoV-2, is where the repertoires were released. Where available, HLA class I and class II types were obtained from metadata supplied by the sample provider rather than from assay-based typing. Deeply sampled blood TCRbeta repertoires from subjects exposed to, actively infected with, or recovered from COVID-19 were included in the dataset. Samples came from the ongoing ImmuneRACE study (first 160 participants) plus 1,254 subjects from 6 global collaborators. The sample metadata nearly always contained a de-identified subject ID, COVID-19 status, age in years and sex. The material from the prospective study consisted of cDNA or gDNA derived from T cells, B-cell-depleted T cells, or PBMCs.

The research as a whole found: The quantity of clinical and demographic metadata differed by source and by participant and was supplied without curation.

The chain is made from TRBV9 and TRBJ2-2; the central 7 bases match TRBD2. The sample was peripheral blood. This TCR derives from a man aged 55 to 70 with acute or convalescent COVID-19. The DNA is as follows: TGTGCCAGCAGCGTCGAGGGGACTACCCCAGGCCGGGAGCTGTTTTTT. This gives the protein CASSVEGTTPGRELFF.